This T cell receptor (beta chain) was obtained from a study of identical twins. This clonotype was seen only a few times. TCRdb reanalysed the 5' RACE reads using MiXCR and keeps one entry per CDR3 protein. Here the sample spans about 390,000 distinct CDR3 sequences, roughly 9% being singletons. After removal of 8 bases from V and 4 bases from J, the junction contained 10 bases not matched to a gene. Germline lookup yields CDR1 MDHEN and CDR2 SYDVKM. The CDR3 spans 14 residues. This chain uses TRBV28 with TRBJ1-2; 7 bases agree with TRBD1. This clonotype originated in a woman aged 50 to 60 in good health. Sequencing was carried out using naive T cells sorted from blood. The CDR3: CASQFRTGFYGYTF. CDR3 DNA: TGTGCCAGCCAGTTCAGGACAGGCTTCTATGGCTACACCTTC.